This T cell receptor beta chain was documented in a study of blood T cell repertoires in COVID-19. Background on the study: The samples span acute and convalescent COVID-19 from the United States, Italy and Spain. PBMCs, B-cell-depleted T cells, or T cells were the source of the cDNA or gDNA that made up the material.

V dropped 3 bases and J dropped 1 base, with 9 bases sitting between them. This CDR3 is built from 14 residues. Per the germline V gene, CDR1 is GTSNPN and CDR2 is SVGIG (reference sequence). Methods used by the authors: Using reference gene primer amplification, nucleated cell counts were estimated. Profiled with immunoSEQ multiplex PCR; TCRdb holds only in-frame clones, not every one. Clone size and the V and J calls come from that table; the DNA yielded D and trimming. Of 110,000 to 150,000 clones listed, 86% were seen once; the top ten hold 8.2%. The receptor was derived from a woman aged 55 to 70 with acute or convalescent COVID-19. The sequenced sample consisted of peripheral blood. This chain uses TRBV30 with TRBJ2-2; D is ambiguous. CDR3 nucleotide sequence: TGTGCCTGGAGGCCCCAGGTGAACACCGGGGAGCTGTTTTTT. Its translation: CAWRPQVNTGELFF.